The 2 T cell receptor beta chains in this list originate from one sample, sequenced in a study of blood T cell repertoires in COVID-19 (dated by TCRdb to 2020 to 2021). The library was produced with the immunoSEQ multiplex PCR assay. TCRdb took over this immuneACCESS table, retaining in-frame rearrangements with V and J assigned. Such tables are incomplete; in checked studies, under half of the missing clones stem from an unresolved V gene, and the remainder is unexplained. The sample table lists about 170,000 clones, about 89% of them with a count of one. The leading ten clones occupy approximately 0.77% of the sample. Sequenced: PBMCs or T cells enriched from blood (not recorded which). Source of these receptors: a woman under 30 who had recovered from COVID-19.

The chain employs TRBV3-1 (or the pseudogene TRBV3-2) and TRBJ2-2; D gene ambiguous. CDR1 and CDR2 (germline): LGHDT, YNNKEL (reference sequence). CDR3 length: 15 residues. V was pared by 7 bases and J by 4 bases, with 16 bases between. The CDR3 bases are TGTGCCAGCACCTCCCCCGGTAGCCCCACCGGGGAGCTGTTTTTT. Amino acid sequence: CASTSPGSPTGELFF.

This chain joins TRBV5-1 and TRBJ2-7; TRBD1 matches at 9 bases. CDR1 and CDR2 from the germline V gene are SGHRS and YFSETQ. With 4 bases clipped from V and 4 bases from J, the junction kept 6 bases outside the gene matches. The length of the CDR3 is 14 residues. The CDR3 spells CASSEQGARYEQYF. The CDR3 nucleotides are TGCGCCAGCAGCGAACAGGGGGCTAGGTACGAGCAGTACTTC.